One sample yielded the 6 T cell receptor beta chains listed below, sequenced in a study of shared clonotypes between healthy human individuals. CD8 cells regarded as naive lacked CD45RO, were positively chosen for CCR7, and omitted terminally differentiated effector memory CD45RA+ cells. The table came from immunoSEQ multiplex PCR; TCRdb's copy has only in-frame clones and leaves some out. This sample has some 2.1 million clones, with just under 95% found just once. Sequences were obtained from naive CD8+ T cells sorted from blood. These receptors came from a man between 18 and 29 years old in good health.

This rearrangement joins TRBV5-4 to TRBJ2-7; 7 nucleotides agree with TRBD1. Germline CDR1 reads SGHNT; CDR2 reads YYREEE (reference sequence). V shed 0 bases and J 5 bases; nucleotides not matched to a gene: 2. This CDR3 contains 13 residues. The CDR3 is CASSLGDSNEQYF. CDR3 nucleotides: TGTGCCAGCAGCTTGGGGGACAGCAACGAGCAGTACTTC.

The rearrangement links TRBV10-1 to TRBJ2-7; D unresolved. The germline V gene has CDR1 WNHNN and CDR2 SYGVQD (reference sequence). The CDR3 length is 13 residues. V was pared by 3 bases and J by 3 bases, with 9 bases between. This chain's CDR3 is CASSENGHYEQYF. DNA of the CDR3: TGCGCCAGCAGTGAAAACGGTCACTACGAGCAGTACTTC.

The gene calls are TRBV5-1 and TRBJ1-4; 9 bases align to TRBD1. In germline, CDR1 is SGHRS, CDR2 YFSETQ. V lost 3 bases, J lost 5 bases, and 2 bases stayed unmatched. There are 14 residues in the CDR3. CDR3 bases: TGCGCCAGCAGCTCGGGACAGGGAAATGAAAAACTGTTTTTT. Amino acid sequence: CASSSGQGNEKLFF.

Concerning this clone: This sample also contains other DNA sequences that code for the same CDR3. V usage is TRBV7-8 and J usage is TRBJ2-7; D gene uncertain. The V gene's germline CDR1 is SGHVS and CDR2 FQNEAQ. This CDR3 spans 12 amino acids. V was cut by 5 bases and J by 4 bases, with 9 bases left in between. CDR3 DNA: TGTGCCAGCAGCCCTGATCATTACGAGCAGTACTTC. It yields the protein CASSPDHYEQYF.

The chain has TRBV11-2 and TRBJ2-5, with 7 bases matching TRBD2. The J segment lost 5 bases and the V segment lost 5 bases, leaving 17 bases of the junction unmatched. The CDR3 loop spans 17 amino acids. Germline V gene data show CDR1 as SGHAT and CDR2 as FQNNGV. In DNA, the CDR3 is TGTGCCAGCAGCCCTCCCCCGGTTACTGTCGGGGGGGAGACCCAGTACTTC. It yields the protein CASSPPPVTVGGETQYF.

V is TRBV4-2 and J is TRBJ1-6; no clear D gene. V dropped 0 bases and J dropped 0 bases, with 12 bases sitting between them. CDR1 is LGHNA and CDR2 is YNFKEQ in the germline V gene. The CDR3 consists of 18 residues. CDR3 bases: TGTGCCAGCAGCCAAGATATCTCCGTAAGCTCCTATAATTCACCCCTCCACTTT. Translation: CASSQDISVSSYNSPLHF.